Reported below is one TCR beta chain. The antigen this receptor binds is unknown. Per-base qualities were not stored, and no clone one base away is much larger. Stable Graves' hyperthyroidism was defined as the absence of progression to ophthalmopathy over 18 months of follow-up. Hyperthyroidism patients were newly diagnosed, with disease duration under 2 months, and aged 18 to 65 years. Any patient with an uncontrolled infection, another autoimmune disease, pregnancy or lactation was excluded. Diagnoses were based on clinical symptoms, serum thyroxine and TRAb, thyroid ultrasound and orbital computed tomography. Ficoll-Paque density gradient centrifugation was used to isolate PBMCs from around 10 ml of fresh peripheral blood. Trizol reagent was used to extract total RNA, and RNA quality was then checked on an Agilent 2100 Bioanalyzer. The CDR3 runs 15 amino acids, cysteine and phenylalanine included. The read is trimmed to its CDR3 DNA, 45 bases read in frame from base 1. The V end loses 4 bases and the J end loses 4 bases, and a stretch of 14 bases separates them. CDR1 and CDR2 (GTSNPN, SVGIG) derive from the germline V gene (reference sequence).

The TCR beta CDR3 regions were amplified from the RNA transcripts. The TCR CDR3 was subjected to a first round of RT-PCR using the HTBI primer set and the Qiagen OneStep RT-PCR kit. Libraries were constructed in a second round of multiplex PCR, after which size selection and purification were performed. The libraries were sequenced on an Illumina HiSeq2000 using paired-end 100 bp reads. On the authors' methods: SOAPnuke was used to process the raw data, throwing out any read that contained adapters or uncalled bases, had a mean Phred below 15, or lacked an exact constant-primer or identifier match. High-quality paired reads were merged with COPE v1.2.5, and unique nucleotide sequences were defined as clonotypes. MiTCR v1.1 was used to align clonotypes to the IMGT TRBV, TRBD and TRBJ reference segments. The analysis included only V-J combinations with a frequency above 0.0001, which together covered approximately 99% of the repertoires. The TCS score was defined as F50 (clonal expansion) divided by E x V (chaos), with BLOSUM62-based TCRdist calculated between CDR3 peptides within each V-J. Welch's t-statistics and random forest reduced roughly 540 V-J features to 13, which were used in a naive Bayes classifier (R e1071). The public reads were quality trimmed at Q25 with fastp and then assembled into clones with MiXCR by TCRdb, keeping productive beta chains. Rows merge per CDR3 protein into single entries with the most common DNA and genes. The V and J calls come from TCRdb's annotation, not from the publication. The sample table contains about 420,000 distinct CDR3 sequences; only one count was recorded for approximately 14% of them. The ten largest clones take up roughly 7.4% of the sample.

This entry comes from a study of T cells in Graves' hyperthyroidism and ophthalmopathy (dated by TCRdb to the late 2010s). Notes on the research overall: Peripheral blood samples were taken at the time of initial diagnosis, prior to any treatment. TCR V-J signatures able to tell the groups apart were searched for in a discovery cohort of around 95 patients, of whom fewer than 45 had Graves' ophthalmopathy and under 65 had stable Graves' hyperthyroidism. An independent validation cohort of some 18 hyperthyroidism patients and approximately 15 patients who later progressed to ophthalmopathy tested prospective prediction of ophthalmopathy. The 95 to 100 discovery patients were randomly divided into training and test sets at a 7:3 ratio. Thyroid tissue and blood T-cell repertoires from six Graves' hyperthyroidism patients were also compared in the study. After sampling, hyperthyroidism patients received methimazole starting at 30 mg daily, and ophthalmopathy patients received high-dose intravenous methylprednisolone. According to the paper, TCR Vbeta CDR3 sequencing was carried out on some 140 peripheral blood samples, which came from under 50 ophthalmopathy, roughly 75 hyperthyroidism and approximately 17 progressor patients.

Summary of the overall study and its limitations: In validation, progression to ophthalmopathy was predicted by the model with nearly 71% sensitivity and nearly 75% specificity, a median of around 6.5 months before onset. A 13 V-J signature model separated ophthalmopathy from stable hyperthyroidism, with over 85% sensitivity and roughly 82% specificity in cross-validation and 80%/75% in testing. Most expanded thyroid clonotypes (frequency above 0.001) were also detected in blood, suggesting blood repertoires may reflect thyroid immune responses. No statistical method was used to set the sample size in advance, and investigators knew the group allocation.

The sequence joins TRBV30 to TRBJ2-6; TRBD1 is a possible D gene, resting on 5 matching bases. Sequenced input: blood. The receptor's source is a woman younger than 35 with Graves' hyperthyroidism. At the DNA level, the sequence is TGTGCCTGGACCCTATCAGGGCAGGGGGCCAACGTCCTGACTTTC. This is translated as CAWTLSGQGANVLTF.